This TCR beta chain was sequenced for a study of human T cells and chemical hapten exposure. Overall study context: Researchers reported sensitizing an approximately 2 cm by approximately 2 cm upper inner arm skin site with 2% DPC. Patch tests delivered 0.01% DPC to the upper back and were evaluated at 6 days. Per-sample TCR yields varied mainly from small pooled library volume differences.

What the library attached to individual cDNA molecules were unique molecular identifiers. Each CDR3 protein is one row after TCRdb ran MiXCR on the RACE reads. Of hundreds of thousands of distinct CDR3 sequences detected, about 6.9% appear once; the ten largest clones hold around 5.6%. Time point indicated: patch test 2, 6 weeks after DPC sensitization. Treatment indicated: therapeutic diphenylcyclopropenone sensitization with weekly scalp DPC. Germline trimming cut 3 bases from V and 6 bases from J; bases unmatched to any gene: 7. The CDR3 contains 14 residues. Germline V lookup: CDR1 SGDLS, CDR2 YYNGEE.

This rearrangement joins TRBV9 to TRBJ1-2; 8 bases are a match to TRBD1. The TCR comes from a woman aged 18-29 years with alopecia areata. Some clones in this sample may be carry-over from other donors' samples. The sample consisted of whole blood, taken in connection with sensitization to the hapten diphenylcyclopropenone (DPC). In nucleotides, the CDR3 is TGTGCCAGCAGCGGGGGACAGGCTTTCAATGGCTACACCTTC. Amino acid sequence: CASSGGQAFNGYTF.